This paragraph covers one T cell receptor beta chain sequence. The record originates from a study of blood T cell repertoires in COVID-19. The overall study: Acute-phase and convalescent COVID-19 samples originated in the United States, Italy and Spain. PBMCs, B-cell-depleted T cells, or T cells were the source of the cDNA or gDNA that made up the material.

J gave up 10 bases and V 0 bases, and 16 bases lay outside the gene matches. The CDR3 totals 17 residues. Germline CDR1 SGHTS, CDR2 YDEGEE. Produced via immunoSEQ multiplex PCR; TCRdb's table is partial and in-frame only. This sample has 200,000 to 250,000 clones, with about 80% found just once. The clonotype was recovered from a man aged 30 to 39 who had recovered from COVID-19. The chain recombines TRBV5-8 with TRBJ2-1, with 7 bases fitting TRBD2. Sequenced: peripheral blood. Here the CDR3 reads CASSLAVASGTEGEQFF. The CDR3 DNA reads TGTGCCAGCAGCTTGGCCGTTGCCAGCGGGACCGAGGGGGAGCAGTTCTTC.